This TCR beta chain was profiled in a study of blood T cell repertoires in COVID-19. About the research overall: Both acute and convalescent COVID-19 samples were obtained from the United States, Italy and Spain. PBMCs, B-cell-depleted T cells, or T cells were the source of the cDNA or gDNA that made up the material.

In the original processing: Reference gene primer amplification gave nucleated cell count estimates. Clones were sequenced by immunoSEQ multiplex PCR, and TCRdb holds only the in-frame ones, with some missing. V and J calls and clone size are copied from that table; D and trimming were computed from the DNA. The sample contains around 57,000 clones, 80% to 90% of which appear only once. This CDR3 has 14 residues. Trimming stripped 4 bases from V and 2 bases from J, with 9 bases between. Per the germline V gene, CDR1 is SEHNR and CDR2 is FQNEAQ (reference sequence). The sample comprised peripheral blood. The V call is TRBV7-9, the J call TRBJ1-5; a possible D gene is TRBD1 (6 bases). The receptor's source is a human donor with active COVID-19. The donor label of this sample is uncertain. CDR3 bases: TGTGCCAGCAGCTCACAGGGTGGCAATCAGCCCCAGCATTTT. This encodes CASSSQGGNQPQHF.